The 20 T cell receptor beta chains below come from one sample, sequenced in a study of blood T cell repertoires in COVID-19. Method: immunoSEQ multiplex PCR; TCRdb's copy keeps in-frame clones and lacks some. This repertoire shows hundreds of thousands of clones, around 90% found once; its top ten account for about 3%. The sample consisted of PBMCs or T cells enriched from blood (not recorded which). These receptors were taken from a woman aged 45-65 years who had recovered from COVID-19.

The chain has TRBV9 and TRBJ2-6; no firm D call. Trimming cost V 4 bases and J 1 base, with 9 bases left between them. Germline lookup yields CDR1 SGDLS and CDR2 YYNGEE. CDR3 size: 15 residues. The CDR3 spells CASSHRVSGANVLTF. DNA of the CDR3: TGTGCCAGCAGCCATAGAGTGTCTGGGGCCAACGTCCTGACTTTC.

This clone appeared once. The V gene is TRBV4-1, the J gene TRBJ1-2; D is undetermined. Germline-derived CDR1 and CDR2 are MGHRA and YSYEKL. This CDR3 has 15 amino acids. V dropped 1 base and J dropped 0 bases, with 9 bases sitting between them. The CDR3 nucleotides are TGCGCCAGCAGCCAAGCTCAGGCTACTAACTATGGCTACACCTTC. It translates to CASSQAQATNYGYTF.

V usage is TRBV7-3 and J usage is TRBJ1-1; maybe TRBD1 (6 bases). The V end lost 2 bases, the J end lost 11 bases, and 18 bases lay between the germline ends. There are 14 residues in the CDR3. The germline V gene encodes CDR1 SGHTA and CDR2 FQGTGA. The CDR3 sequence: CASSLPHNRERAFF. The CDR3 nucleotides read TGTGCCAGCAGCTTACCTCATAACAGGGAACGGGCTTTCTTT.

The V gene is TRBV27, the J gene TRBJ1-2; TRBD1 matches at 8 bases. V trimming: 4 bases; J trimming: 3 bases; junction bases outside the gene matches: 1. The CDR3 length is 13 residues. Germline CDR1 reads MNHEY; CDR2 reads SMNVEV (reference sequence). The CDR3 DNA sequence: TGTGCCAGCAGTTACAGGGGGGACTATGGCTACACCTTC. This gives the protein CASSYRGDYGYTF.

The V and J genes are TRBV7-9 and TRBJ1-1; D is uncertain. Deletions cut 5 bases from V and 1 base from J, with 11 bases between. The CDR3 is 14 amino acids. Per the germline V gene, CDR1 is SEHNR and CDR2 is FQNEAQ (reference sequence). The DNA for the CDR3 is TGTGCCAGCAGCGGGAGGACGGGGAACACTGAAGCTTTCTTT. It yields the protein CASSGRTGNTEAFF.

The chain is built from TRBV7-2 and TRBJ1-2; D gene ambiguous. V was shortened by 5 bases and J by 1 base, with 17 bases between the two germline ends. CDR1 and CDR2 (germline): SGHTA, FQGNSA. The CDR3 has 16 residues. CDR3 sequence (DNA): TGTGCCAGCAGCCAGAGAGGACTCAGTTTTAACTATGGCTACACCTTC. As protein: CASSQRGLSFNYGYTF.

The V and J genes are TRBV7-8 and TRBJ2-5; D possibly corresponds to TRBD1 (5 bases). This CDR3 has 14 residues. Trimming removed 5 bases from V and 2 bases from J, with 12 bases in between. The germline V gene has CDR1 SGHVS and CDR2 FQNEAQ. CDR3 nucleotides: TGTGCCAGCAGCCGAGCAACAGGTCAAGAGACCCAGTACTTC. Encoded protein: CASSRATGQETQYF.

The gene calls are TRBV7-3 and TRBJ1-1, with TRBD1 matching over 12 bases. In germline, CDR1 is SGHTA, CDR2 FQGTGA. This CDR3 region has 15 residues. Germline trimming cut 5 bases from V and 6 bases from J; bases unmatched to any gene: 7. CDR3 region: CASSRPGTGGSEAFF. For the CDR3, the DNA is TGTGCCAGCAGCCGTCCCGGGACAGGGGGCTCTGAAGCTTTCTTT.

The gene calls are TRBV15 and TRBJ1-5, with 10 bases fitting TRBD1. This CDR3 is built from 16 residues. After removal of 1 base from V and 4 bases from J, the junction contained 4 bases not matched to a gene. CDR1 LNHNV and CDR2 YYDKDF come from the germline V gene (reference sequence). This CDR3 reads CATSRADRGRNQPQHF. The DNA of the CDR3 is TGTGCCACCAGCAGAGCGGACAGGGGGAGAAATCAGCCCCAGCATTTT. Looking up the rest from reference TRBV15 and TRBJ1-5 gives the full variable domain: DAMVIQNPRYQVTQFGKPVTLSCSQTLNHNVMYWYQQKSSQAPKLLFHYYDKDFNNEADTPDNFQSRRPNTSFCFLDIRSPGLGDTAMYLCATSRADRGRNQPQHFGDGTRLSIL.

V is TRBV12-3 or TRBV12-4 and J is TRBJ2-4, with D perhaps matching TRBD2 (5 bases). V shed 5 bases and J shed 1 base, with 6 bases lying between them. The CDR3 has 13 amino acids. CDR3 region: CASSPGAKNIQYF. As DNA, the CDR3 is TGTGCCAGCAGTCCGGGGGCCAAAAACATTCAGTACTTC.

The chain carries TRBV2 and TRBJ2-7; 9 nucleotides match TRBD2. Trimming took 3 bases from V and 7 from J; bases not matched to a gene: 7. Germline V lookup: CDR1 SNHLY, CDR2 FYNNEI. The CDR3 is made up of 14 amino acids. CDR3 nucleotide sequence: TGTGCCAGCAGTGATGGTCTAGCGGGAAGAGAGCAGTACTTC. It codes for CASSDGLAGREQYF.

The chain recombines TRBV4-3 with TRBJ1-3; D is perhaps TRBD1 (5 bases). V gave up 0 bases and J gave up 2 bases, with 8 bases separating them. Germline V CDR1 and CDR2: LGHNA, YSLEER. The CDR3 is 15 amino acids. The CDR3 reads CASSQEVGAGNTIYF. DNA for the CDR3: TGCGCCAGCAGCCAAGAGGTAGGGGCTGGAAACACCATATATTTT.

The V gene is TRBV7-9, the J gene TRBJ1-5, with D unresolved. Trimming took off 5 bases at V and 7 bases at J, with 18 bases between the two ends. This CDR3 is built from 15 residues. The germline V gene has CDR1 SEHNR and CDR2 FQNEAQ (reference sequence). The CDR3 here is CASSPAGGARQPQHF. DNA of the CDR3: TGTGCCAGCAGCCCCGCAGGAGGCGCGAGACAGCCCCAGCATTTT. Full variable domain (rest looked up from reference TRBV7-9 and TRBJ1-5): DTGVSQNPRHKITKRGQNVTFRCDPISEHNRLYWYRQTLGQGPEFLTYFQNEAQLEKSRLLSDRFSAERPKGSFSTLEIQRTEQGDSAMYLCASSPAGGARQPQHFGDGTRLSIL.

The rearrangement links TRBV30 to TRBJ1-2; D may be TRBD1 (6 bases). V lost 0 bases, J lost 6 bases, and 8 bases lay in between. Per germline, CDR1 GTSNPN and CDR2 SVGIG (reference sequence). CDR3 length equals 12 residues. CDR3 sequence reads: CAWSVRQDGYTF. CDR3 DNA: TGTGCCTGGAGTGTACGACAGGATGGCTACACCTTC. Complete variable domain (other parts from reference TRBV30 and TRBJ1-2): SQTIHQWPATLVQPVGSPLSLECTVEGTSNPNLYWYRQAAGRGLQLLFYSVGIGQISSEVPQNLSASRPQDRQFILSSKKLLLSDSGFYLCAWSVRQDGYTFGSGTRLTVV.

The chain has TRBV19 and TRBJ2-6; D call uncertain. Deletions cut 5 bases from V and 5 bases from J, with 22 bases between. The CDR3 consists of 18 residues. CDR1 and CDR2 (germline): LNHDA, SQIVND (reference sequence). CDR3 amino acids: CASSWWLTNQSRANVLTF. DNA of the CDR3: TGTGCCAGTAGTTGGTGGCTGACAAATCAAAGTCGGGCCAACGTCCTGACTTTC.

The rearrangement uses TRBV30 and TRBJ2-1; TRBD1 matches at 9 bases. This CDR3 has 15 amino acids. From germline, CDR1 is GTSNPN and CDR2 SVGIG (reference sequence). Trimming at V came to 7 bases and at J to 3 bases, leaving 10 bases not matched to a gene. The CDR3 loop reads CAFNSPGQGYNEQFF. CDR3 bases: TGTGCCTTCAACTCCCCGGGACAGGGCTACAATGAGCAGTTCTTC.

The CDR3 is CASKNGGSYNEQFF. DNA for the CDR3: TGTGCCAGCAAGAACGGGGGCTCCTACAATGAGCAGTTCTTC. V usage is TRBV7-2 and J usage is TRBJ2-1; tentatively, D is TRBD2 (6 bases). The V gene's germline CDR1 is SGHTA and CDR2 FQGNSA. The CDR3 contains 14 residues. V dropped 7 bases and J dropped 0 bases, with 10 bases sitting between them.

This chain links TRBV7-9 with TRBJ2-1, with D perhaps TRBD2 (6 bases). CDR3 length equals 15 residues. The ends were cut back, 4 bases at V and 10 bases at J, with 20 bases in the middle. Germline lookup yields CDR1 SEHNR and CDR2 FQNEAQ (reference sequence). Here the CDR3 reads CASSSGGEPSREQFF. CDR3 bases: TGTGCCAGCAGCTCTGGCGGGGAGCCCTCCCGGGAGCAGTTCTTC.

This clone has more than one count but fewer than ten. V gene TRBV5-1 combines with J gene TRBJ1-1, with no clear D. The CDR3 has 13 amino acids. Per the germline V gene, CDR1 is SGHRS and CDR2 is YFSETQ. V gave up 6 bases and J gave up 5 bases, with 14 bases separating them. The CDR3 is CASNYGRGTEAFF. The CDR3 DNA reads TGCGCCAGCAACTACGGTCGGGGTACTGAAGCTTTCTTT.

To note about this clone: The same CDR3 also results from other DNA sequences found in this sample. CDR3 nucleotides: TGTGCCAGCGGGAGGTCTAATGAAAAACTGTTTTTT. Amino acid sequence: CASGRSNEKLFF. The rearrangement uses TRBV28 and TRBJ1-4; D unresolved. The CDR3 spans 12 residues. V was trimmed by 8 bases and J by 3 bases, leaving 7 bases between them. Germline CDR1 reads MDHEN; CDR2 reads SYDVKM.